These 9 T cell receptor beta chains share one sample of origin, sequenced in a study of CD8+ T cells in alopecia areata. Cutaneous lymph nodes were pooled and cells sorted by CD4, CD8alpha, NKG2D, NKG2ACE and more. Extracted RNA was reverse transcribed into cDNA, the sequencing template. Repertoires were generated with immunoSEQ multiplex PCR, while TCRdb's copy carries only in-frame clones and drops some. This record lists over 250,000 clones, none seen once only, and the top ten clones contain more than 0.95%. Sequenced: CD4+ T cells sorted from a lymph node. The receptors stem from a C3H/HeJ mouse with alopecia areata. This strain has MHC haplotype H2-k.

This clone showed up just a few times. Any gene name here is a mouse gene name. The CDR3 end lies 4 residues beyond the end of the read and is filled in from the germline J gene. The genes are TRBV31 and TRBJ1-2; 12 bases are shared with TRBD1. V shed 3 bases, J shed 3 bases, and the junction held 11 bases outside the gene matches. The CDR3 runs to 17 residues. Germline V lookup: CDR1 GKSSPN, CDR2 SITVG. CDR3: CAWRLRDRGRVHSDYTF. CDR3 DNA (partial): TGTGCCTGGAGACTCCGGGACAGGGGGCGCGTCCACTCC.

Turning to this clone: Here the gene names and germline are mouse. From the germline J gene comes the end of the CDR3, since the read stops 4 residues before it. This sequence joins TRBV13-3 and TRBJ2-7; 10 bases agree with TRBD2. With V trimmed by 7 bases and J by 0 bases, 4 bases remained unmatched. CDR3 size: 14 residues. In germline, CDR1 is NNHDY, CDR2 SYVADS. CDR3 bases read: TGTGCCAGCGGAAGACTGGGGGGCTCCTAT. It is translated as CASGRLGGSY. From start to end, the CDR3 is CASGRLGGSYEQYF.

In this sample, this clone turned up a few times. Germline and genes: mouse. Partial CDR3 DNA: TGCACCTGCAGTGCATCCGGGACTGGGGGAGAA. It encodes CTCSASGTGGE. Given in full, the CDR3 is CTCSASGTGGETLYF. The chain has TRBV1 and TRBJ2-3; the match to TRBD2 covers 11 bases. The CDR3 end is not reached by the read, which stops 4 residues before it; the germline J gene fills it in. CDR3 length: 15 amino acids. Germline loops: CDR1 NSQYPW, CDR2 LRSPGD (reference sequence).

Comments on this clone: Germline and genes here are mouse. Read data end 4 residues before the CDR3 end; the end is taken from the germline J gene. The chain employs TRBV13-2 and TRBJ2-3; 9 bases are shared with TRBD2. J gave up 2 bases and V 2 bases, and 6 bases lay outside the gene matches. The CDR3 length is 16 residues. CDR1 is NNHNN and CDR2 is SYGAGS in the germline V gene (reference sequence). The covered CDR3 bases are TGTGCCAGCGGTGAGCGGGGGGACTGGGATGCAGAA. Protein: CASGERGDWDAE. The complete CDR3 protein is CASGERGDWDAETLYF.

Details on this clone: Germline and genes here are mouse. The CDR3 is cut off 4 residues early in the read; its end comes from the germline J gene. Other DNA sequences from this sample encode an identical CDR3 as well. The chain joins TRBV31 to TRBJ2-3; maybe TRBD1 (6 bases). Germline V gives CDR1 GKSSPN, CDR2 SITVG. The CDR3 is 15 residues long. V was clipped by 0 bases and J by 0 bases, with 10 bases between them. The sequenced part of the CDR3 DNA is TGTGCCTGGAGTCTTGGGACAACTAGTGCAGAA. Its translation: CAWSLGTTSAE. The entire CDR3 reads CAWSLGTTSAETLYF.

Note on this clone: Gene names follow the mouse nomenclature. The DNA ends 4 residues before the CDR3 does, and the rest of the CDR3 is filled in from the germline J gene. Other nucleotide sequences in the sample specify the same CDR3. The chain joins TRBV5 to TRBJ1-1, with 7 bases lining up with TRBD1. Germline V gene sequence: CDR1 LGHNA, CDR2 YNLKQL (reference sequence). This CDR3 contains 13 residues. The sequenced CDR3 bases are TGTGCCAGCAGCCAAGGCAGGGGGACA. It encodes CASSQGRGT. In full, the CDR3 is CASSQGRGTEVFF.

Comments on this clone: Gene names follow the mouse nomenclature. The sequence runs out 4 residues before the end of the CDR3; the remainder is reconstructed from the germline J gene. V gene TRBV5 combines with J gene TRBJ2-1; 8 bases map to TRBD2. CDR3 length equals 15 residues. The J segment lost 3 bases and the V segment lost 2 bases, leaving 3 bases of the junction unmatched. Germline V gene lookup returns CDR1 LGHNA and CDR2 YNLKQL (reference sequence). Partial CDR3 DNA: TGTGCCAGCAGCCAACCGGGACTGGCCTATGCT. Translation gives CASSQPGLAYA. In full, the CDR3 reads CASSQPGLAYAEQFF.

This clone was picked up a small number of times. Any gene name here is a mouse gene name. The read terminates 4 residues ahead of where the CDR3 ends, so the germline J gene completes it. The rearrangement uses TRBV5 and TRBJ2-1; 11 bases are shared with TRBD2. The trim removed 2 bases at V and 1 base at J, leaving 4 bases unmatched. There are 17 residues in the CDR3. Germline V gene sequence: CDR1 LGHNA, CDR2 YNLKQL (reference sequence). This CDR3 is CASSQLRLGGNYAEQFF. The sequenced part of the CDR3 DNA is TGTGCCAGCAGCCAACTCCGACTGGGGGGGAACTATGCT.

This clone was seen only a few times. Each gene name is a mouse one. The CDR3 end falls 4 residues outside the read, so it is completed with the germline J gene. The gene calls are TRBV29 and TRBJ1-1; 7 positions agree with TRBD1. This CDR3 comprises 13 residues. Trimming removed 9 bases from V and 1 base from J; junction bases left unmatched: 5. Looked up from germline, CDR1 is MSHET and CDR2 is SYDVDS. The CDR3 here is CARGGQQNTEVFF. The covered CDR3 bases are TGTGCTAGGGGGGGACAGCAAAACACA.